The rows below give T cell receptor beta chains drawn from one sample of a study of blood T cell repertoires in COVID-19. Sequenced by immunoSEQ multiplex PCR; TCRdb stores in-frame clones only, minus some. The repertoire holds roughly 400,000 clones, with 88% as singletons. The sample was PBMCs or T cells enriched from blood (not recorded which). These receptors were taken from a woman aged 40 to 49 with acute COVID-19. Both conserved end residues are part of each CDR3. The D gene is left open where the match is weak. Only part of the rows carry a size: once, few, many, or a class if the clone is expanded.

clone_size	v_call	j_call	d_call	cdr3_aa	cdr3_nt
NA	TRBV6-5	TRBJ1-2	NA	CASRDRDNYGYTF	TGTGCCAGCAGAGACCGGGATAACTATGGCTACACCTTC
NA	TRBV29-1	TRBJ1-5	NA	CSVEDLLREISDYSNQPQHF	TGCAGCGTTGAAGATCTTCTACGGGAGATCTCAGATTATAGCAATCAGCCCCAGCATTTT
NA	TRBV6-5	TRBJ1-6	NA	CASMEASALHF	TGTGCCAGCATGGAGGCTTCGGCCCTCCACTTT
NA	TRBV30	TRBJ2-1	TRBD1	CAWNAGTGAYNEQFF	TGTGCCTGGAACGCCGGGACAGGGGCCTACAATGAGCAGTTCTTC
once	TRBV10-3	TRBJ2-7	TRBD1	CAIGFGQGAYEQYF	TGTGCCATCGGATTCGGCCAGGGGGCGTACGAGCAGTACTTC
NA	TRBV3-1/TRBV3-2	TRBJ1-2	NA	CASSQEQGIGYGYTF	TGTGCCAGCAGCCAAGAACAGGGAATAGGCTATGGCTACACCTTC
NA	TRBV5-1	TRBJ2-1	TRBD2	CASSLLAGGNNEQFF	TGCGCCAGCAGCTTACTAGCGGGGGGTAACAATGAGCAGTTCTTC
NA	TRBV4-2	TRBJ2-7	NA	CASSQIREPYEQYF	TGTGCCAGCAGCCAAATCCGGGAGCCCTACGAGCAGTACTTC
NA	TRBV2	TRBJ2-2	TRBD1	CASSEERQGGAGELFF	TGTGCCAGCAGTGAAGAGCGACAGGGTGGGGCCGGGGAGCTGTTTTTT
NA	TRBV9	TRBJ2-1	NA	CASATPYNEQFF	TGTGCCAGCGCGACACCTTACAATGAGCAGTTCTTC
once	TRBV4-1	TRBJ2-5	TRBD2	CASSQWGGWTQYF	TGCGCCAGCAGCCAATGGGGGGGGTGGACCCAGTACTTC
NA	TRBV5-1	TRBJ1-2	NA	CASSQGQNYGYTF	TGCGCCAGCAGCCAAGGACAAAACTATGGCTACACCTTC
many	TRBV7-9	TRBJ2-2	NA	CASSSDSNTGELFF	TGTGCCAGCAGCTCCGACAGCAACACCGGGGAGCTGTTTTTT
NA	TRBV5-1	TRBJ1-4	TRBD1	CASSPQGGTNEKLFF	TGCGCCAGCAGCCCCCAGGGGGGCACTAATGAAAAACTGTTTTTT
NA	TRBV7-8	TRBJ1-2	NA	CASSPDNAYGYTF	TGTGCCAGCAGCCCAGACAACGCCTATGGCTACACCTTC
NA	TRBV20-1	TRBJ1-4	NA	CSAPGPSRSVF	TGCAGTGCCCCGGGTCCCAGTCGGTCTGTTTTT
NA	TRBV20-1	TRBJ1-2	NA	CSASSGDGAYGYTF	TGCAGTGCTAGTTCAGGGGATGGGGCCTATGGCTACACCTTC
NA	TRBV12-5	TRBJ1-2	NA	CASGFAATTGYTF	TGTGCTAGTGGTTTTGCAGCGACGACTGGCTACACCTTC
NA	TRBV5-4	TRBJ2-5	TRBD1	CASSRQGIGETQYF	TGTGCCAGCAGTCGACAGGGGATTGGTGAGACCCAGTACTTC
NA	TRBV20-1	TRBJ1-2	NA	CSATGFYGYTF	TGCAGTGCTACAGGGTTCTATGGCTACACCTTC
once	TRBV5-6	TRBJ2-7	NA	CASSLVARWGDEQYF	TGTGCCAGCAGCTTAGTGGCTCGTTGGGGGGACGAGCAGTACTTC
NA	TRBV6-4	TRBJ1-2	TRBD1	CASRASLGTGAYGYTF	TGTGCCAGCAGAGCTTCTTTAGGGACAGGGGCCTATGGCTACACCTTC
NA	TRBV2	TRBJ1-4	TRBD1	CASQSVGETGGEKLFF	TGTGCCAGCCAGTCGGTGGGCGAGACAGGGGGGGAAAAACTGTTTTTT
NA	TRBV30	TRBJ1-1	TRBD1	CAWRGTTGLWNTEAFF	TGTGCCTGGAGGGGTACGACAGGGTTGTGGAACACTGAAGCTTTCTTT
NA	TRBV2	TRBJ1-4	NA	CASSEVREGEKLFF	TGTGCCAGCAGTGAGGTCAGGGAGGGTGAAAAACTGTTTTTT
NA	TRBV18	TRBJ1-4	NA	CASSPGPTNEKLFF	TGTGCCAGCTCACCGGGGCCAACTAATGAAAAACTGTTTTTT
NA	TRBV5-6	TRBJ1-2	TRBD1	CASSGDRWYGYTF	TGTGCCAGCAGCGGGGACAGGTGGTATGGCTACACCTTC
NA	TRBV7-8	TRBJ1-6	NA	CASTSEQQGYNSPLHF	TGTGCCAGCACCTCGGAGCAACAGGGCTATAATTCACCCCTCCACTTT
NA	TRBV9	TRBJ1-2	TRBD1	CASSVKDRGNHGYTF	TGTGCCAGCAGCGTCAAGGACAGGGGTAACCATGGCTACACCTTC
NA	TRBV6-6	TRBJ2-7	NA	CASSYSGRANEQYF	TGTGCCAGCAGTTACTCGGGCAGGGCCAACGAGCAGTACTTC
NA	TRBV30	TRBJ1-1	TRBD1	CAWSEGQGAAEAFF	TGTGCCTGGAGCGAGGGACAGGGGGCCGCTGAAGCTTTCTTT
NA	TRBV7-9	TRBJ2-7	TRBD2	CASSFGSGASYEQYF	TGTGCCAGCAGCTTTGGTAGCGGGGCTTCATACGAGCAGTACTTC
NA	TRBV5-1	TRBJ1-5	TRBD1	CASSWTGGDQPQHF	TGCGCCAGCAGCTGGACAGGGGGAGACCAGCCCCAGCATTTT
NA	TRBV11-2	TRBJ1-2	NA	CASSLGAGVNYGYTF	TGTGCCAGCAGCTTGGGGGCGGGGGTAAACTATGGCTACACCTTC
NA	TRBV6-5	TRBJ1-2	TRBD1	CASRGTGGGYTF	TGTGCCAGCAGAGGGACAGGCGGCGGCTACACCTTC
NA	TRBV12-3/TRBV12-4	TRBJ2-1	NA	CASRGPTGNEQFF	TGTGCCAGCAGGGGGCCCACAGGGAATGAGCAGTTCTTC
NA	TRBV6-5	TRBJ1-2	TRBD1	CASSYGQAYGYTF	TGTGCCAGCAGTTACGGACAGGCCTATGGCTACACCTTC
NA	TRBV4-1	TRBJ1-2	TRBD1	CASSPLQGGDYGYTF	TGCGCCAGCAGCCCCTTACAGGGGGGAGACTATGGCTACACCTTC
NA	TRBV12-3/TRBV12-4	TRBJ1-1	TRBD1	CASSRDRGTEAFF	TGTGCCAGCAGTCGGGACAGGGGCACTGAAGCTTTCTTT
once	TRBV6-5	TRBJ2-7	NA	CASRPGLRDEQYF	TGTGCCAGCAGGCCGGGGTTGAGGGACGAGCAGTACTTC
NA	TRBV7-9	TRBJ1-2	NA	CASSLTTADGYTF	TGTGCCAGCAGCTTAACAACAGCGGATGGCTACACCTTC
NA	TRBV6-5	TRBJ1-2	NA	CASSYGGGAGYTF	TGTGCCAGCAGTTACGGGGGGGGTGCTGGCTACACCTTC
once	TRBV12-3/TRBV12-4	TRBJ1-2	TRBD1	CASSPGTGDGYTF	TGTGCCAGCAGTCCGGGGACAGGGGATGGCTACACCTTC
NA	TRBV2	TRBJ2-7	TRBD2	CASHIAGLSYEQYF	TGTGCCAGCCATATAGCGGGACTATCCTACGAGCAGTACTTC
NA	TRBV11-3	TRBJ1-2	TRBD1	CASKSRDRLNYGYTF	TGTGCCAGCAAATCCCGGGACAGGTTAAACTATGGCTACACCTTC
NA	TRBV6-1	TRBJ2-7	NA	CASSEAGQDPYEQYF	TGTGCCAGCAGTGAAGCGGGGCAGGACCCCTACGAGCAGTACTTC
NA	TRBV18	TRBJ2-5	TRBD1	CASSSGTAQETQYF	TGTGCCAGCTCATCCGGGACAGCACAAGAGACCCAGTACTTC
NA	TRBV2	TRBJ2-7	NA	CASSEFGTTLYEQYF	TGTGCCAGCAGTGAATTTGGGACAACTCTATACGAGCAGTACTTC
few	TRBV5-4	TRBJ1-2	NA	CASSAGLPYGYTF	TGTGCCAGCAGCGCGGGCTTGCCCTATGGCTACACCTTC
NA	TRBV5-4	TRBJ1-4	NA	CASSLAPDATNEKLFF	TGTGCCAGCAGCTTGGCACCAGATGCAACTAATGAAAAACTGTTTTTT
NA	TRBV6-6	TRBJ1-1	TRBD1	CASSRTGRGETEAFF	TGTGCCAGCAGCCGGACAGGGAGAGGGGAAACTGAAGCTTTCTTT
NA	TRBV19	TRBJ2-7	TRBD1	CASSKNRDRGYEQYF	TGTGCCAGTAGTAAAAACCGGGACAGGGGATACGAGCAGTACTTC
NA	TRBV3-1/TRBV3-2	TRBJ2-1	TRBD1	CASKVQGVNEQFF	TGTGCCAGCAAGGTACAGGGGGTTAATGAGCAGTTCTTC
NA	TRBV5-1	TRBJ1-1	NA	CASSLTQGQGTEAFF	TGCGCCAGCAGCTTGACCCAGGGACAAGGCACTGAAGCTTTCTTT
NA	TRBV30	TRBJ2-5	TRBD2	CAWSVRTSGGAKTQYF	TGTGCCTGGAGTGTGCGTACTAGCGGGGGGGCCAAGACCCAGTACTTC
NA	TRBV11-3	TRBJ2-1	NA	CASSTGKYNEQFF	TGTGCCAGCAGTACAGGGAAATACAATGAGCAGTTCTTC
NA	TRBV24-1	TRBJ1-5	TRBD1	CATSDFPTGRLGNQPQHF	TGTGCCACCAGTGATTTCCCGACAGGGCGGTTGGGGAATCAGCCCCAGCATTTT